This T cell receptor beta chain was found in a study of early T cells in non-severe SARS-CoV-2 infection. The library protocol tagged individual cDNA molecules with unique molecular identifiers. TCRdb fed the 5' RACE reads into MiXCR, producing one record per CDR3 protein. Found here are about 64,000 distinct CDR3 sequences, over 9% of them singletons; the top ten hold just under 3%. This CDR3 is built from 12 residues. Germline CDR1 is MNHNS and CDR2 is SASEGT. The V end was cut by 7 bases, the J end by 8 bases, with 14 bases between. This clonotype was seen a handful of times. The clonotype originates from an adult who was a healthcare worker with PCR-confirmed SARS-CoV-2 infection or an uninfected control (not recorded which). The rearrangement uses TRBV6-1 and TRBJ1-2; D unclear. Sequences were derived from whole blood, sampled at baseline. The CDR3 region is CASTGSAIGYTF. The CDR3 bases are TGTGCCAGCACAGGTTCCGCTATCGGCTACACCTTC.